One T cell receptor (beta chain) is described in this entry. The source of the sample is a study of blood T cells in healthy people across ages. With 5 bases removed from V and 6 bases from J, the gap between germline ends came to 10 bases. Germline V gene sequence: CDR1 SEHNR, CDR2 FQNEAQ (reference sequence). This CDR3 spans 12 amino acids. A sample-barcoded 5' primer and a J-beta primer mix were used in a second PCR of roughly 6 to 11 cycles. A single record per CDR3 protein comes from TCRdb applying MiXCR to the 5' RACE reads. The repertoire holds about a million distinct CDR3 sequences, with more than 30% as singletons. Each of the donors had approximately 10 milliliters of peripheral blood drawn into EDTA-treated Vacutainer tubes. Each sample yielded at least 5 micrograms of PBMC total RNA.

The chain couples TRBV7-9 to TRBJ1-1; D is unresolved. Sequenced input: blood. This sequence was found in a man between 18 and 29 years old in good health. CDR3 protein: CASSHDLSEAFF. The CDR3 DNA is TGTGCCAGCAGCCACGACCTATCTGAAGCTTTCTTT. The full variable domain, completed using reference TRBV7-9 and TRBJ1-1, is DTGVSQNPRHKITKRGQNVTFRCDPISEHNRLYWYRQTLGQGPEFLTYFQNEAQLEKSRLLSDRFSAERPKGSFSTLEIQRTEQGDSAMYLCASSHDLSEAFFGQGTRLTVV.